These T cell receptor beta chains were read from a single sample in a study of blood T cell repertoires in COVID-19. The data were produced by immunoSEQ multiplex PCR, yet TCRdb's version contains in-frame clones alone and is incomplete. This sample has around 280,000 clones, with 75% to 90% found just once. Material for sequencing was peripheral blood. The receptors come from a woman aged 45-60 years who had recovered from COVID-19. The CDR3 runs from the conserved cysteine through the conserved F or W. A D gene is named only where the DNA matches it firmly. Some rows mark clone size as missing; the rest say once, few, many or name a class of expanded clone.

CDR3 | DNA | size | V | D | J
CASKSNSLNTEAFF | TGTGCCAGTAAAAGCAACAGCCTGAACACTGAAGCTTTCTTT | NA | TRBV7-3 | NA | TRBJ1-1
CASSSGTGAHEQYF | TGTGCCAGCAGTTCCGGGACAGGGGCCCACGAGCAGTACTTC | NA | TRBV6-2/TRBV6-3 | TRBD1 | TRBJ2-7
CATAITGTASSYNEQFF | TGTGCCACCGCTATCACCGGGACAGCGAGCTCCTACAATGAGCAGTTCTTC | NA | TRBV10-3 | TRBD1 | TRBJ2-1
CASRSGDSGNTIYF | TGTGCCAGTCGGTCGGGGGACTCTGGAAACACCATATATTTT | few | TRBV19 | NA | TRBJ1-3
CASSLVFPTGSNYGYTF | TGTGCCAGCAGCTTAGTCTTTCCCACTGGTAGTAACTATGGCTACACCTTC | NA | TRBV7-2 | NA | TRBJ1-2
CASSFYGSYNEQFF | TGTGCCAGCAGCTTCTACGGTTCCTACAATGAGCAGTTCTTC | once | TRBV7-2 | NA | TRBJ2-1
CASSLSRRTYEQYF | TGTGCCAGCAGTTTATCAAGGCGGACCTACGAGCAGTACTTC | NA | TRBV27 | NA | TRBJ2-7
CASSISGQGDWRYF | TGTGCCAGTAGTATAAGTGGGCAGGGGGATTGGCGGTACTTC | NA | TRBV19 | TRBD1 | TRBJ2-7
CASSLGVHTGETQYF | TGTGCCAGCAGCTTAGGAGTCCACACGGGGGAGACCCAGTACTTC | NA | TRBV7-2 | NA | TRBJ2-5
CASSHRSGNTIYF | TGCGCCAGCAGCCACCGGTCTGGAAACACCATATATTTT | NA | TRBV5-1 | NA | TRBJ1-3
CASSRSREDTIYF | TGCGCCAGCAGCCGGTCGCGGGAGGACACCATATATTTT | NA | TRBV5-1 | NA | TRBJ1-3
CAGRHGGVGTDTQYF | TGTGCCGGACGTCACGGGGGGGTTGGCACAGATACGCAGTATTTT | NA | TRBV30 | TRBD2 | TRBJ2-3
CAWDTIGLAGAGEQYF | TGTGCCTGGGATACAATAGGACTAGCGGGAGCCGGTGAGCAGTACTTC | NA | TRBV30 | TRBD2 | TRBJ2-7
CASSQGGPEAFF | TGTGCCAGCAGCCAGGGGGGACCTGAAGCTTTCTTT | NA | TRBV6-5 | TRBD1 | TRBJ1-1
CASSLALAGVYNEQFF | TGCGCCAGCAGCCTCGCACTAGCGGGGGTTTACAATGAGCAGTTCTTC | NA | TRBV5-1 | TRBD2 | TRBJ2-1
CAWSVGSGGGYTF | TGTGCCTGGAGTGTAGGATCAGGGGGAGGCTACACCTTC | NA | TRBV30 | TRBD1 | TRBJ1-2
CAWSQGWETQYF | TGTGCCTGGAGTCAGGGATGGGAGACCCAGTACTTC | NA | TRBV30 | NA | TRBJ2-5
CASSYTIGAGQPQHF | TGTGCCAGCAGTTATACTATAGGGGCTGGACAGCCCCAGCATTTT | NA | TRBV6-5 | NA | TRBJ1-5
CASSLGQAASTDTQYF | TGCGCCAGCAGCTTGGGTCAGGCAGCTAGCACAGATACGCAGTATTTT | once | TRBV5-1 | NA | TRBJ2-3
CASRATGPNYGYTF | TGCGCCAGCAGGGCGACTGGCCCTAACTATGGCTACACCTTC | once | TRBV5-1 | NA | TRBJ1-2
CASSPNQETQYF | TGTGCCAGCAGTCCCAACCAAGAGACCCAGTACTTC | many | TRBV27 | NA | TRBJ2-5
CASSRHPGEAFF | TGTGCCAGCAGCCGACACCCAGGGGAAGCTTTCTTT | NA | TRBV7-3 | NA | TRBJ1-1
CASSLQGALDTEAFF | TGTGCCAGCAGTCTACAGGGGGCGCTGGACACTGAAGCTTTCTTT | NA | TRBV28 | TRBD1 | TRBJ1-1
CASSLNSPGTTEAFF | TGTGCCAGCTCACTCAACAGCCCTGGTACGACTGAAGCTTTCTTT | NA | TRBV18 | NA | TRBJ1-1
CASSLGGISTDTQYF | TGTGCCAGCAGCTTGGGGGGGATTAGCACAGATACGCAGTATTTT | NA | TRBV7-3 | TRBD2 | TRBJ2-3
CASSEASGRADTQYF | TGTGCCAGTAGTGAGGCTAGCGGGAGGGCAGATACGCAGTATTTT | NA | TRBV19 | TRBD2 | TRBJ2-3
CAISESGEAAALHF | TGTGCCATCAGTGAGTCAGGGGAGGCGGCGGCCCTCCACTTT | many | TRBV10-3 | NA | TRBJ1-6
CASSYPPSVGGAAGELFF | TGTGCCAGCAGTTACCCCCCGTCTGTCGGGGGGGCCGCCGGGGAGCTGTTTTTT | NA | TRBV6-2/TRBV6-3 | TRBD2 | TRBJ2-2
CASRDSGRRRQFF | TGTGCCAGCAGGGACAGTGGGCGGCGGCGTCAGTTCTTC | NA | TRBV28 | NA | TRBJ2-1
CAISKQGREEGYTF | TGTGCCATCAGTAAACAGGGTCGAGAGGAGGGCTACACCTTC | NA | TRBV10-3 | NA | TRBJ1-2
CAWSGLYEQYF | TGTGCCTGGAGTGGGCTCTACGAGCAGTACTTC | NA | TRBV30 | NA | TRBJ2-7
CASNNRGSSNQPQHF | TGTGCCAGCAATAACAGGGGTTCGAGCAATCAGCCCCAGCATTTT | NA | TRBV6-5 | TRBD1 | TRBJ1-5
CASSYPRGLTSGANVLTF | TGTGCCAGCAGTTACCCCCGCGGACTGACCTCTGGGGCCAACGTCCTGACTTTC | NA | TRBV6-2/TRBV6-3 | NA | TRBJ2-6
CASSDPRGGTEAFF | TGTGCCAGCAGTGATCCCCGGGGTGGCACTGAAGCTTTCTTT | NA | TRBV25-1 | NA | TRBJ1-1
CASSSLGSSYGYTF | TGTGCCAGCAGCTCCCTGGGCAGTAGCTATGGCTACACCTTC | NA | TRBV7-9 | NA | TRBJ1-2
CAISDWTETYGYTF | TGTGCCATCAGTGATTGGACAGAGACCTATGGCTACACCTTC | NA | TRBV10-3 | NA | TRBJ1-2
CASSPSPDRDTEAFF | TGTGCCAGCTCACCATCCCCAGACAGGGACACTGAAGCTTTCTTT | NA | TRBV18 | TRBD1 | TRBJ1-1
CASSSRDRGPSSTDTQYF | TGTGCCAGCAGTTCTAGGGACAGGGGGCCCTCTAGCACAGATACGCAGTATTTT | many | TRBV7-9 | TRBD1 | TRBJ2-3
CASSFGGTGPGNTIYF | TGTGCCAGCAGCTTTGGGGGGACAGGGCCTGGAAACACCATATATTTT | NA | TRBV5-4 | TRBD1 | TRBJ1-3
CAWGASGDQPQHF | TGTGCCTGGGGGGCGTCGGGGGATCAGCCCCAGCATTTT | NA | TRBV30 | NA | TRBJ1-5
CASSSYGYTF | TGTGCCAGCAGTTCATATGGCTACACCTTC | NA | TRBV28 | NA | TRBJ1-2